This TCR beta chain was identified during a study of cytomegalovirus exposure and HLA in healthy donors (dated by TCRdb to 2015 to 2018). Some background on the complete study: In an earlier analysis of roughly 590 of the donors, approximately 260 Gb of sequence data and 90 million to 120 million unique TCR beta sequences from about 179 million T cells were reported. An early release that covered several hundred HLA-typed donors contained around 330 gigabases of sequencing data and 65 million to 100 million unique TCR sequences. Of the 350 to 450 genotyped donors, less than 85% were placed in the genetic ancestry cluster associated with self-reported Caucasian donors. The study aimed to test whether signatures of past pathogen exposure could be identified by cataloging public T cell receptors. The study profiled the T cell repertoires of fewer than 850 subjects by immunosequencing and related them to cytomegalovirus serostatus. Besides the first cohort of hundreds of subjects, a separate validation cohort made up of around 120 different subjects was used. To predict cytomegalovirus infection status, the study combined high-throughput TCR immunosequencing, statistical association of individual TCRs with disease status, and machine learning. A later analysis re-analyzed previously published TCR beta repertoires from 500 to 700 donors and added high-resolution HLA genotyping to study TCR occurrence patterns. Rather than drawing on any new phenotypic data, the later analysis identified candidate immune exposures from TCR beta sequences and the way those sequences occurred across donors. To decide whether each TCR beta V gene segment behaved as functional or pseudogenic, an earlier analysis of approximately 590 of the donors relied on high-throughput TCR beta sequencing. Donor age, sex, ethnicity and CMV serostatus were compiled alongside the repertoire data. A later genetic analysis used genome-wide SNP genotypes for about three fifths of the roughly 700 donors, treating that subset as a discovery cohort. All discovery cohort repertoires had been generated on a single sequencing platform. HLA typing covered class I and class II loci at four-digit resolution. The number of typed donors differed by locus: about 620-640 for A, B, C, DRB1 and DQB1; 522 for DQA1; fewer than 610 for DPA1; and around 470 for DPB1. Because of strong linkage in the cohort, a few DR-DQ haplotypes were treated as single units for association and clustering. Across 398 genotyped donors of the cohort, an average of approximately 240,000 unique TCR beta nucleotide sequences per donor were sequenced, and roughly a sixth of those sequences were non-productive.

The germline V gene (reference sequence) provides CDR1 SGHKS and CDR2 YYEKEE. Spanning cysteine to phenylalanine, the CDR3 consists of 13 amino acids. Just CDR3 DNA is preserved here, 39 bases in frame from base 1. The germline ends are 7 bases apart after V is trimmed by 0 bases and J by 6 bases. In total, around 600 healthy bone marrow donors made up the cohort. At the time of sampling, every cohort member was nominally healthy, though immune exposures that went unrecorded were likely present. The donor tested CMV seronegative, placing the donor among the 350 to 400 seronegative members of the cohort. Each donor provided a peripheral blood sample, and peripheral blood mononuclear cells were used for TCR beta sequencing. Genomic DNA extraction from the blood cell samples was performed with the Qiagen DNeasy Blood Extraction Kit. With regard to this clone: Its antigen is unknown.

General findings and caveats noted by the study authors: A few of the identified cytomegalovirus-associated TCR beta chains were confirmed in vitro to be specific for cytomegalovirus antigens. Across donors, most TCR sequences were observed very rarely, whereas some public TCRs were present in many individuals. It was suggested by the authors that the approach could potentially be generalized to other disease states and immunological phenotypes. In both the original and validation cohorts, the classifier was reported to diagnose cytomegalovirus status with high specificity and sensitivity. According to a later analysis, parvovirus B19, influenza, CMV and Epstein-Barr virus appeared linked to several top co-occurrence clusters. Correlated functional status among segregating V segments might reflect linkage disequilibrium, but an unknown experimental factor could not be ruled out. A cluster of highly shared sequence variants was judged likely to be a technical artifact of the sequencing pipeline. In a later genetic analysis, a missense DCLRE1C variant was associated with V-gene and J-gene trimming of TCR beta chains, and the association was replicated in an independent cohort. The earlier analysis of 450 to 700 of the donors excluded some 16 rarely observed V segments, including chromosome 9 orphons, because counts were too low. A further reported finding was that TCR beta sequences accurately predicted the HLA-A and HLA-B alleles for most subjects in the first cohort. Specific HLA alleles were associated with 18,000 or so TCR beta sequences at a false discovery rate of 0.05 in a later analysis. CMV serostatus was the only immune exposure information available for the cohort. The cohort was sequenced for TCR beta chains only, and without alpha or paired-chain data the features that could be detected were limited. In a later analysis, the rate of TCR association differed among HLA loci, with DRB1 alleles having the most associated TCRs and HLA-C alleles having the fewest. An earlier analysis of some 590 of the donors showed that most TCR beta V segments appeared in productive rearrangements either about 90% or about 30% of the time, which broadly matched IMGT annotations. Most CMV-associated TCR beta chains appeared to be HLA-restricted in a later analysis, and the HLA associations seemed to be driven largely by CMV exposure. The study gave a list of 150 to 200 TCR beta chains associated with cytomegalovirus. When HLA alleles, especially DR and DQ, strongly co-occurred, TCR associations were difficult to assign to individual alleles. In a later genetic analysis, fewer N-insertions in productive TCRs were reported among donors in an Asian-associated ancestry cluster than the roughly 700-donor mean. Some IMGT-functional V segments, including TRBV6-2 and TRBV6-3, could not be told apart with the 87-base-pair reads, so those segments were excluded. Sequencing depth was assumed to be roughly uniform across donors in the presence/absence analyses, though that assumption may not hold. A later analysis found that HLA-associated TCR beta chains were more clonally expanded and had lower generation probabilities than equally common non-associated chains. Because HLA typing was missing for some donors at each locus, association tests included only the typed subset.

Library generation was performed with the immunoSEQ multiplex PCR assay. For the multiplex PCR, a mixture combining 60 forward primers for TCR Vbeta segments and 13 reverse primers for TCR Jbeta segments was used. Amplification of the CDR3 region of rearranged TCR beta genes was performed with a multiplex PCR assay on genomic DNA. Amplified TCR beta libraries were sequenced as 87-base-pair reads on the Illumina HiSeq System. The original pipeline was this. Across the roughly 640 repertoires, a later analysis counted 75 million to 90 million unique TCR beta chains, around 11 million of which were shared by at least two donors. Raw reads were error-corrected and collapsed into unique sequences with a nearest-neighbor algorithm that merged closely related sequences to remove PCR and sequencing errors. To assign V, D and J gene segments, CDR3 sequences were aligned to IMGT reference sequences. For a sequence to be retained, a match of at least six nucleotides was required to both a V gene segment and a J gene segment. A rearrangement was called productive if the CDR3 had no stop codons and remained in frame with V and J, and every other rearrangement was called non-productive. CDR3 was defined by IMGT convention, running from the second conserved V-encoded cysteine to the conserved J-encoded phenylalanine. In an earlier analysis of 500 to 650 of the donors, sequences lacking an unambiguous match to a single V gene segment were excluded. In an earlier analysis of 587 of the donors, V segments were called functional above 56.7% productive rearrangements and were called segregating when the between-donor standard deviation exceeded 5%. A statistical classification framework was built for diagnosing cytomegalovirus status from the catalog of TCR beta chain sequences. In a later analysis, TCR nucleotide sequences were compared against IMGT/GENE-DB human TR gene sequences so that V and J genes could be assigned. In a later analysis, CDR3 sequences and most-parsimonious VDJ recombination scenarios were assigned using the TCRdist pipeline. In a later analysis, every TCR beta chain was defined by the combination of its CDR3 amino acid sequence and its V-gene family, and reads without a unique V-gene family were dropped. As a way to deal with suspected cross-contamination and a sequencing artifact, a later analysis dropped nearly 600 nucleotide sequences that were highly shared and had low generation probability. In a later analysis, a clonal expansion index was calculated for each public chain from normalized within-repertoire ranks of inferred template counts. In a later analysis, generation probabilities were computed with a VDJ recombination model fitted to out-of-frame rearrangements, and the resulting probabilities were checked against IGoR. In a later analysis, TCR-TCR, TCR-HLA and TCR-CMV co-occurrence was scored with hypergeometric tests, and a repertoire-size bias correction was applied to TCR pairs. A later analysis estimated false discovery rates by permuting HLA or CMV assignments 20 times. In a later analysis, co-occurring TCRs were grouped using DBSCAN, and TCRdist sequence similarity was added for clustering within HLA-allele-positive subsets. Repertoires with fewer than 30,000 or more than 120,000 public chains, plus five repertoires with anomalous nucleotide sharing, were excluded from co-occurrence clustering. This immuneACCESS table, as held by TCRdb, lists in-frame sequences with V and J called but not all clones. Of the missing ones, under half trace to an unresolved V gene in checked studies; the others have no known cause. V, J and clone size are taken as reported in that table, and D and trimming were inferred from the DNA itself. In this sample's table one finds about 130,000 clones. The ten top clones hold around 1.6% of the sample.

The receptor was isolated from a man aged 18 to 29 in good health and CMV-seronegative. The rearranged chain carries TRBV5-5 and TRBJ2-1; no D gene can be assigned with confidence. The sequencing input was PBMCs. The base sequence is TGTGCCAGCAGCTTGGTCCGGGTCAATGAGCAGTTCTTC. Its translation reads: CASSLVRVNEQFF.